A single sample is the source of the 16 T cell receptor beta chains below, sequenced in a study of blood T cell repertoires in COVID-19. Repertoires were generated with immunoSEQ multiplex PCR, while TCRdb's copy carries only in-frame clones and drops some. The sample has tens of thousands of clones, roughly 87% seen once. Input material: peripheral blood. The receptors derive from a human donor in a cohort sampled during active COVID-19.

V and J are TRBV7-2 and TRBJ2-4; 7 bases line up with TRBD1. This CDR3 is built from 14 residues. Trimming removed 2 bases from V and 9 bases from J; junction bases left unmatched: 7. Germline CDR1 reads SGHTA; CDR2 reads FQGNSA. For the CDR3, the DNA is TGTGCCAGCAGCTTACCCAGGGGGAGAGGCATTCAGTACTTC. Translation: CASSLPRGRGIQYF.

The chain is built from TRBV5-1 and TRBJ1-3; 8 positions agree with TRBD1. CDR3 length: 16 residues. CDR1 SGHRS and CDR2 YFSETQ come from the germline V gene. V lost 1 base and J lost 0; bases outside the gene matches: 3. The CDR3 spells CASSLSGTGSGNTIYF. The CDR3, as DNA: TGCGCCAGCAGCTTGTCTGGGACAGGCTCTGGAAACACCATATATTTT.

The rearrangement uses TRBV5-1 and TRBJ2-7; D is possibly TRBD2 (6 bases). Germline lookup yields CDR1 SGHRS and CDR2 YFSETQ. This CDR3 spans 14 amino acids. V dropped 4 bases and J dropped 6 bases, with 17 bases sitting between them. CDR3 DNA sequence: TGCGCCAGCAGCCCACCGACTAGTACGGGCGAGCAGTACTTC. It encodes CASSPPTSTGEQYF.

This chain links TRBV6-2 or TRBV6-3 with TRBJ1-2, with D hard to call. Germline CDR1 and CDR2: MNHEY and SVGEGT. The ends were cut back, 5 bases at V and 4 bases at J, with 17 bases in the middle. This CDR3 has 15 residues. The CDR3 protein is CASSLGPPWPYGYTF. The CDR3 region has the DNA TGTGCCAGCAGTCTTGGTCCACCTTGGCCCTATGGCTACACCTTC.

The V call is TRBV14, the J call TRBJ1-3; D is uncertain. V was clipped by 0 bases and J by 2 bases, with 11 bases between them. This CDR3 region has 16 residues. The germline CDR1 and CDR2 sequences are SGHDN and FVKESK. DNA for the CDR3: TGTGCCAGCAGCCAAGACCCCGGGTCAGCTGGAAACACCATATATTTT. Translating gives CASSQDPGSAGNTIYF.

The CDR3 spells CASSLDPLAGGSDTQYF. The CDR3 DNA is TGTGCCAGCAGCTTAGATCCACTAGCGGGAGGCTCAGATACGCAGTATTTT. The chain has TRBV11-3 and TRBJ2-3; 12 nucleotides line up with TRBD2. The germline V gene has CDR1 SGHNT and CDR2 YENEEA. There are 17 residues in the CDR3. V was clipped by 0 bases and J by 4 bases; unmatched bases: 5.

This clone was observed a handful of times. The gene calls are TRBV11-2 and TRBJ2-7; TRBD2 matches at 9 bases. The CDR3 covers 14 residues. Germline assignment: CDR1 SGHAT and CDR2 FQNNGV. V was clipped by 4 bases and J by 6 bases; unmatched bases: 7. The chain's CDR3 is CASSSSGNRGEQYF. In DNA form, the CDR3 reads TGTGCCAGCAGCTCTAGCGGGAACCGAGGCGAGCAGTACTTC.

This clone was detected only a few times. The chain recombines TRBV18 with TRBJ2-1, with 7 bases that match TRBD1. This CDR3 has 15 amino acids. After removal of 2 bases from V and 2 bases from J, the junction contained 3 bases not matched to a gene. Germline CDR1 reads KGHSH; CDR2 reads LQKENI. The CDR3 DNA reads TGTGCCAGCTCACCAGAAGGGACAGCCTACAATGAGCAGTTCTTC. This translates into CASSPEGTAYNEQFF. The full variable domain, completed using reference TRBV18 and TRBJ2-1, is NAGVMQNPRHLVRRRGQEARLRCSPMKGHSHVYWYRQLPEEGLKFMVYLQKENIIDESGMPKERFSAEFPKEGPSILRIQQVVRGDSAAYFCASSPEGTAYNEQFFGPGTRLTVL.

This clone was seen once. The chain couples TRBV5-1 to TRBJ2-7; a weak D match, TRBD1 (5 bases). The CDR3 is made up of 15 amino acids. The germline V gene has CDR1 SGHRS and CDR2 YFSETQ. The V end was cut by 3 bases, the J end by 0 bases, with 13 bases between. For the CDR3, the DNA is TGCGCCAGCAGCTGGGGCGACAGAAACTCCTACGAGCAGTACTTC. It is translated as CASSWGDRNSYEQYF.

The chain has TRBV4-2 and TRBJ2-1, with TRBD2 as a possible D gene (6 bases). From germline, CDR1 is LGHNA and CDR2 YNFKEQ. V was trimmed by 3 bases and J by 7 bases, leaving 13 bases between them. The CDR3 covers 14 residues. The CDR3 DNA sequence: TGTGCCAGCAGCCATCCGGGACTTAGGAATGAGCAGTTCTTC. Protein product: CASSHPGLRNEQFF.

The chain is built from TRBV25-1 and TRBJ1-4; D gene unclear. Germline V gene sequence: CDR1 MGHDK, CDR2 SYGVNS. The CDR3 consists of 12 residues. The ends were cut back, 2 bases at V and 13 bases at J, with 11 bases in the middle. The DNA for the CDR3 is TGTGCCAGCAGTGAAGGGAGCAGAAGACTGTTTTTT. It yields the protein CASSEGSRRLFF.

The gene calls are TRBV4-2 and TRBJ2-3; 10 bases match TRBD2. This CDR3 is built from 17 residues. V lost 3 bases to trimming and J lost 2 bases; unmatched junction nucleotides: 8. CDR1 is LGHNA and CDR2 is YNFKEQ in the germline V gene. The CDR3 coding sequence is TGTGCCAGCAGCCACTGGACTAGCGGTCCTCCCACAGATACGCAGTATTTT. It encodes CASSHWTSGPPTDTQYF.

This chain uses TRBV7-9 with TRBJ2-1, with D perhaps matching TRBD1 (7 bases). The CDR3 consists of 16 residues. V was clipped by 8 bases and J by 4 bases, with 21 bases between them. CDR1 and CDR2 from the germline V gene are SEHNR and FQNEAQ (reference sequence). The CDR3 DNA follows: TGTGCCAGCCGCAGGGGGGAATCAGGACTGTACAATGAGCAGTTCTTC. This gives the protein CASRRGESGLYNEQFF.

The chain employs TRBV6-6 and TRBJ1-2; 7 nucleotides align to TRBD1. The CDR3 totals 14 residues. The germline V gene encodes CDR1 MNHNY and CDR2 SVGAGI (reference sequence). The trim removed 8 bases at V and 7 bases at J, leaving 13 bases unmatched. CDR3 DNA sequence: TGTGCCAGCCGACTGCCAGGCAGGGGGGTTGGCTACACCTTC. It translates to CASRLPGRGVGYTF.

The chain couples TRBV3-1 (or the pseudogene TRBV3-2) to TRBJ2-3; D is unclear. Germline V gene data show CDR1 as LGHDT and CDR2 as YNNKEL (reference sequence). The CDR3 consists of 15 residues. The ends were cut back, 1 base at V and 2 bases at J, with 10 bases in the middle. This CDR3 reads CASSQGAPLTDTQYF. The CDR3 DNA is TGTGCCAGCAGCCAAGGGGCGCCCCTCACAGATACGCAGTATTTT.

Comment on this clone: The sample contains more than one DNA sequence encoding this CDR3. The CDR3: CASRPQGINTGELFF. In DNA, the CDR3 is TGCGCCAGCAGACCACAGGGTATTAACACCGGGGAGCTGTTTTTT. V usage is TRBV5-1 and J usage is TRBJ2-2, with D maybe TRBD1 (6 bases). This CDR3 is 15 amino acids long. The germline CDR1 and CDR2 sequences are SGHRS and YFSETQ. Trimming left V 5 bases short and J 2 bases short, with 13 bases between.